The sequence of this TCR beta chain was determined in a study of graft-versus-host responses after intestinal transplantation. Clones were read by immunoSEQ multiplex PCR, and TCRdb kept only the in-frame ones, dropping some. The sample holds more than 100,000 clones, approximately 95% seen once. Turning to this clone: Its cognate antigen is unknown.

Trimming shortened V by 5 bases and J by 6 bases, and 17 bases separated the two germline ends. This CDR3 has 15 amino acids. Germline V gives CDR1 MDHEN, CDR2 SYDVKM. Study observations and caveats: GvH clones surfaced in recipient marrow, some emerging earlier in ileum or blood.

The V and J genes are TRBV28 and TRBJ1-5; D not certain. This material consisted of unstimulated CD8+ T cells sorted from spleen or lymph node cells, taken before intestinal transplant. The TCR originated in a human donor who received an intestinal transplant. CDR3: CASSLTPFPGQPQHF. The CDR3 DNA sequence: TGTGCCAGCAGTCTGACACCTTTCCCGGGTCAGCCCCAGCATTTT.